This T cell receptor beta chain was sequenced in a study of blood T cell repertoires in COVID-19. The overall study: Material from acute and convalescent COVID-19 was sourced from the United States, Italy and Spain. Sources were T cells, B-cell-depleted T cells, or PBMCs; the material itself was cDNA or gDNA.

The CDR3 totals 13 residues. Germline V lookup: CDR1 MRHNA, CDR2 SNTAGT. Trimming shortened V by 3 bases and J by 8 bases, and 11 bases separated the two germline ends. Authors' data handling: Amplification of reference gene primers provided the estimated nucleated cell counts. Some clones are missing from TCRdb's copy, which holds only in-frame ones; the method was immunoSEQ multiplex PCR. V, J and clone size reflect that table, while D and trimming were determined from the DNA. The table records some 240,000 clones, more than 75% of them present only once. The sample comprised peripheral blood. The sequence was obtained from a human donor in a cohort sampled during active COVID-19. This chain connects TRBV6-4 to TRBJ2-4; tentatively, D is TRBD2 (6 bases). The CDR3, as DNA: TGTGCCAGCAGTGAAGAGACTAGGGACATTCAGTACTTC. Its protein is CASSEETRDIQYF.